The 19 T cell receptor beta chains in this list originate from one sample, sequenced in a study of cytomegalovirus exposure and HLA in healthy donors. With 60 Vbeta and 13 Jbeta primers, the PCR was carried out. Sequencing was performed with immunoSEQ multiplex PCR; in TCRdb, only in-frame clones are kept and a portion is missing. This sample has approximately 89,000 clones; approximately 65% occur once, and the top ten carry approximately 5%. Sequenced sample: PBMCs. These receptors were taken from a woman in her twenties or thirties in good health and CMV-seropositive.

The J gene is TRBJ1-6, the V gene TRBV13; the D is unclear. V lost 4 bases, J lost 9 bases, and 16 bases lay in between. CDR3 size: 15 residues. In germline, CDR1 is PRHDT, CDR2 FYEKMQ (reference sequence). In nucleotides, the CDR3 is TGTGCCAGCAGCTCCCTGGGGAGGTTTCTTTCACCCCTCCACTTT. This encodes CASSSLGRFLSPLHF.

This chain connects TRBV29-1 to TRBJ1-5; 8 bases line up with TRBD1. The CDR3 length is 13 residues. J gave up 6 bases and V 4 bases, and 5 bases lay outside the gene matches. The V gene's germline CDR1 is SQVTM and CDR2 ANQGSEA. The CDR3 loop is CSVGQGSGQPQHF. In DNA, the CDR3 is TGCAGCGTTGGACAGGGGTCCGGTCAGCCCCAGCATTTT.

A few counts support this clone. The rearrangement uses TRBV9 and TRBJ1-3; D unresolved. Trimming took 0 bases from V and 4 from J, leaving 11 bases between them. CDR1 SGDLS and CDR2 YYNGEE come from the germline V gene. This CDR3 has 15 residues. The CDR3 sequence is CASSVGTGGGNTIYF. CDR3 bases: TGTGCCAGCAGCGTAGGCACGGGTGGAGGAAACACCATATATTTT. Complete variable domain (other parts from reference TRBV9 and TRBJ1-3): DSGVTQTPKHLITATGQRVTLRCSPRSGDLSVYWYQQSLDQGLQFLIQYYNGEERAKGNILERFSAQQFPDLHSELNLSSLELGDSALYFCASSVGTGGGNTIYFGEGSWLTVV.

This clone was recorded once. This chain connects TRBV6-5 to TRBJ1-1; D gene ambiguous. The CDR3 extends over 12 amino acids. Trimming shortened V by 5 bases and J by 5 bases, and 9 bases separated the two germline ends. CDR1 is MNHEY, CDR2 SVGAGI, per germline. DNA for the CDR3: TGTGCCAGCAGTCGGTCGGGGACTGAAGCTTTCTTT. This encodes CASSRSGTEAFF.

The CDR3 spells CASRHRGSSYEQYF. The CDR3 DNA reads TGTGCCAGCAGACACAGGGGAAGCTCCTACGAGCAGTACTTC. V is TRBV5-6 and J is TRBJ2-5; TRBD1 matches 7 bases. Matching the DNA end better, TRBJ2-7 makes the J call doubtful. The V gene's germline CDR1 is SGHDT and CDR2 YYEEEE. The CDR3 contains 14 residues.

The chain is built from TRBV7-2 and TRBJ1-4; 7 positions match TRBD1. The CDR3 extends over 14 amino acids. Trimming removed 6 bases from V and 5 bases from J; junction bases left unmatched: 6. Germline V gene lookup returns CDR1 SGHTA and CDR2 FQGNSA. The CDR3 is CASSRGQLNEKLFF. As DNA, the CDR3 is TGTGCCAGCAGTAGGGGACAGTTAAATGAAAAACTGTTTTTT. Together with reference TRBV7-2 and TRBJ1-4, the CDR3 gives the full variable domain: GAGVSQSPSNKVTEKGKDVELRCDPISGHTALYWYRQSLGQGLEFLIYFQGNSAPDKSGLPSDRFSAERTGGSVSTLTIQRTQQEDSAVYLCASSRGQLNEKLFFGSGTQLSVL.

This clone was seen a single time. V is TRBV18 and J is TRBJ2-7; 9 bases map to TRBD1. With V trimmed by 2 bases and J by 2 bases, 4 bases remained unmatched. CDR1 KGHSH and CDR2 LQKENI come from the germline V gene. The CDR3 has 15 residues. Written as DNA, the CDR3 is TGTGCCAGCTCACCAAGGACAGGGGCTCCCTACGAGCAGTACTTC. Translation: CASSPRTGAPYEQYF.

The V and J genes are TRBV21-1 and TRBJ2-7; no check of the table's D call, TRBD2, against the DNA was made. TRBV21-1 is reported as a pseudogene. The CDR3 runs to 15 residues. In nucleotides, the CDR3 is TGTGCCAGCAGCATTAGACGGTCCGGAGGTGGCGAGCAGTACTTC. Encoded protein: CASSIRRSGGGEQYF.

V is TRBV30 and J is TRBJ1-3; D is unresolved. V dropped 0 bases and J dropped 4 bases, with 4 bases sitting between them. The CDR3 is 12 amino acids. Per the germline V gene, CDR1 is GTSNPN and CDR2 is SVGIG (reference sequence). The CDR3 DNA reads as TGTGCCTGGAGTGTGACAGGAAACACCATATATTTT. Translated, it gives CAWSVTGNTIYF.

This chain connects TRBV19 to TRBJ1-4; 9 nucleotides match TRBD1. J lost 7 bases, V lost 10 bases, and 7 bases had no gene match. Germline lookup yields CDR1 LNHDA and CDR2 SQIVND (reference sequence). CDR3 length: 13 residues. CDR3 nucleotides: TGTGCCATCGCCGACAGGGGGGGTGAAAAACTGTTTTTT. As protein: CAIADRGGEKLFF.

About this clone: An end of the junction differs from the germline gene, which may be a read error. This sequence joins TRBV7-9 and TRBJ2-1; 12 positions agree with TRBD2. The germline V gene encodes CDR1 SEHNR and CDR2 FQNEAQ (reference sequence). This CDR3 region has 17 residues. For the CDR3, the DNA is TGTTCCAGCAGCTCACCAGGGCCTAGCGGGGGGGTCAATGAGCAGTTCTTC. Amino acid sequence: CSSSSPGPSGGVNEQFF. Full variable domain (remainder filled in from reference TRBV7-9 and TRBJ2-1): DTGVSQNPRHKITKRGQNVTFRCDPISEHNRLYWYRQTLGQGPEFLTYFQNEAQLEKSRLLSDRFSAERPKGSFSTLEIQRTEQGDSAMYLCSSSSPGPSGGVNEQFFGPGTRLTVL.

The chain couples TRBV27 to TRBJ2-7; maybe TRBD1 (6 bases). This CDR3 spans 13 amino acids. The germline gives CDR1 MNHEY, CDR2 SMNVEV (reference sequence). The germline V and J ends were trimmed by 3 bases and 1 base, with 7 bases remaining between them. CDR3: CASSFQGSYEQYF. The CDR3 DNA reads TGTGCCAGCAGTTTTCAGGGGTCCTACGAGCAGTACTTC.

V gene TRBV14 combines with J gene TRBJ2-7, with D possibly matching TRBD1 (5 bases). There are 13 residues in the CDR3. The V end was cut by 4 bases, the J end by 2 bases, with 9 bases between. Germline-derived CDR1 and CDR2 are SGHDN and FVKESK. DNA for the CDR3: TGTGCCAGCAGCCCCGACAGCCCCTACGAGCAGTACTTC. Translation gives CASSPDSPYEQYF.

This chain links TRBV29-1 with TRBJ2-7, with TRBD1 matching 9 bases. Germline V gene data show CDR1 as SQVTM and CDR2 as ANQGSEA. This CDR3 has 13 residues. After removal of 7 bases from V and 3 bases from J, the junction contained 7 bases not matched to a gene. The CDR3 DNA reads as TGCAGCGCCCGGACAGGGGCTGACTACGAGCAGTACTTC. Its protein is CSARTGADYEQYF.

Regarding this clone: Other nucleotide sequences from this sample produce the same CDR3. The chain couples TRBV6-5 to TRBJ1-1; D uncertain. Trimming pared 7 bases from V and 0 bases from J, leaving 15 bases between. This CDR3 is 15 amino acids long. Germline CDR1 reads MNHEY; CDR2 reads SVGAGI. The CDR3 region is CASNLGGSVNTEAFF. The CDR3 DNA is TGTGCCAGCAACCTTGGAGGGTCTGTGAACACTGAAGCTTTCTTT.

As DNA, the CDR3 is TGTGCCAGCAGTTTAGGTGGTACAGGGGGAAATAGCAATCAGCCCCAGCATTTT. It is translated as CASSLGGTGGNSNQPQHF. The J gene is TRBJ1-5, the V gene TRBV28; TRBD1 matches at 8 bases. Germline V CDR1 and CDR2: MDHEN, SYDVKM. The CDR3 runs to 18 residues. Germline trimming cut 2 bases from V and 0 bases from J; bases unmatched to any gene: 9. The whole variable domain, remainder taken from reference TRBV28 and TRBJ1-5, is DVKVTQSSRYLVKRTGEKVFLECVQDMDHENMFWYRQDPGLGLRLIYFSYDVKMKEKGDIPEGYSVSREKKERFSLILESASTNQTSMYLCASSLGGTGGNSNQPQHFGDGTRLSIL.

The CDR3 loop reads CASSGGTGNTEAFF. For the CDR3, the DNA is TGTGCCAGCAGTGGGGGTACAGGGAACACTGAAGCTTTCTTT. The chain uses TRBV6-1 and TRBJ1-1, with a tentative D call TRBD1 (5 bases). Germline CDR1 reads MNHNS; CDR2 reads SASEGT. The CDR3 is 14 amino acids. V lost 4 bases, J lost 1 base, and 10 bases lay in between.

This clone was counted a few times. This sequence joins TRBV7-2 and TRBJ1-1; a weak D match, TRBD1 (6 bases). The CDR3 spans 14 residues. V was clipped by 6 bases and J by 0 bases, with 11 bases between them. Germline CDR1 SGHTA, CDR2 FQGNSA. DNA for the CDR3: TGTGCCAGCAGGCTTACAGGGATGAACACTGAAGCTTTCTTT. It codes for CASRLTGMNTEAFF. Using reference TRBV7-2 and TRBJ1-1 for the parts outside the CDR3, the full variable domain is GAGVSQSPSNKVTEKGKDVELRCDPISGHTALYWYRQSLGQGLEFLIYFQGNSAPDKSGLPSDRFSAERTGGSVSTLTIQRTQQEDSAVYLCASRLTGMNTEAFFGQGTRLTVV.

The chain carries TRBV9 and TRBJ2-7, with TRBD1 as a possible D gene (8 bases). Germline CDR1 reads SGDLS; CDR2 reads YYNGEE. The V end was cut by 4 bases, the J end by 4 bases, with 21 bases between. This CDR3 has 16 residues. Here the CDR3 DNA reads TGTGCCAGCAGCCCCAGAGGAGGACAGGGAGGGTACGAGCAGTACTTC. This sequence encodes CASSPRGGQGGYEQYF.